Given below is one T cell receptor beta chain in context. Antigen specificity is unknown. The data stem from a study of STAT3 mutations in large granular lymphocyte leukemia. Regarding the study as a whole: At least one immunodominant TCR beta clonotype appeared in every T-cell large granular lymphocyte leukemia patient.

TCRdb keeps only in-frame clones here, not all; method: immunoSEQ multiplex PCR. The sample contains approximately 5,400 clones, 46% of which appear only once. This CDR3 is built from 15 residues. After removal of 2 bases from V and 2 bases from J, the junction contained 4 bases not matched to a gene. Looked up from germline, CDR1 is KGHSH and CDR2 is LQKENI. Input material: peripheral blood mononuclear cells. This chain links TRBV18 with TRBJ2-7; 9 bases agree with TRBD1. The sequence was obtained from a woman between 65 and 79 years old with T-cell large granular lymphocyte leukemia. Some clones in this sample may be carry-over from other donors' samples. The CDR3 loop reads CASSPETGGAYEQYF. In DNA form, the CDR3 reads TGTGCCAGCTCACCAGAGACAGGGGGGGCCTACGAGCAGTACTTC. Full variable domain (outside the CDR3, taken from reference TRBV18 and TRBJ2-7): NAGVMQNPRHLVRRRGQEARLRCSPMKGHSHVYWYRQLPEEGLKFMVYLQKENIIDESGMPKERFSAEFPKEGPSILRIQQVVRGDSAAYFCASSPETGGAYEQYFGPGTRLTVT.